One and the same sample provided the 15 T cell receptor beta chains below, sequenced in a study of cytomegalovirus exposure and HLA in healthy donors. In the PCR, 60 Vbeta and 13 Jbeta primers were used. The method was immunoSEQ multiplex PCR; TCRdb's version includes in-frame clones alone and lacks a portion of them. The sample has roughly 100,000 clones, around four fifths seen once. The sequenced sample was PBMCs. The receptor set was obtained from a man aged 40-55 years in good health and CMV-seronegative.

This clone came up once. The chain has TRBV7-2 and TRBJ2-7, with TRBD2 matching 15 bases. With V trimmed by 3 bases and J by 9 bases, 12 bases remained unmatched. In germline, CDR1 is SGHTA, CDR2 FQGNSA. The CDR3 spans 17 residues. This chain's CDR3 is CASSLTGTSGGLPGQYF. In DNA form, the CDR3 reads TGTGCCAGCAGCTTGACCGGGACTAGCGGGGGGCTCCCTGGGCAGTACTTC.

The chain joins TRBV6-1 to TRBJ2-7; a possible D gene is TRBD1 (6 bases). Trimming cost V 5 bases and J 5 bases, with 19 bases left between them. The CDR3 totals 15 residues. Germline-derived CDR1 and CDR2 are MNHNS and SASEGT. This CDR3 is CASSRQVGFSDEQYF. CDR3 coding DNA: TGTGCCAGCAGTAGACAGGTTGGTTTCTCTGACGAGCAGTACTTC.

The V and J genes are TRBV5-1 and TRBJ2-7; maybe TRBD2 (6 bases). The germline V gene encodes CDR1 SGHRS and CDR2 YFSETQ. This CDR3 comprises 14 residues. V lost 4 bases to trimming and J lost 6 bases, with 17 bases between them. CDR3 residues: CASSQAGMGGEQYF. Here the CDR3 DNA reads TGCGCCAGCAGCCAGGCCGGGATGGGGGGCGAGCAGTACTTC.

This sequence joins TRBV6-1 and TRBJ2-3; TRBD1 is a possible D gene (5 bases). CDR1 is MNHNS and CDR2 is SASEGT in the germline V gene. The CDR3 extends over 15 amino acids. With 0 bases removed from V and 4 bases from J, the gap between germline ends came to 11 bases. The CDR3 DNA sequence: TGTGCCAGCAGTGAAGCCCATCAAGGGGCAGATACGCAGTATTTT. Amino acid sequence: CASSEAHQGADTQYF.

Turning to this clone: The junction departs from the called germline gene at one end, perhaps through a read error. The rearrangement links TRBV7-9 to TRBJ1-6, with 8 bases matching TRBD1. The CDR3 loop spans 18 amino acids. Per the germline V gene, CDR1 is SEHNR and CDR2 is FQNEAQ (reference sequence). The CDR3 protein is CSSSSSTGESSYNSPLHF. The DNA for the CDR3 is TGTTCCAGCAGCTCTTCGACAGGGGAGAGCTCCTATAATTCACCCCTCCACTTT.

This clone was observed a few times. V is TRBV5-5 and J is TRBJ2-3, with 16 nucleotides matching TRBD2. Germline CDR1 and CDR2: SGHKS and YYEKEE (reference sequence). Trimming cost V 2 bases and J 4 bases; bases outside gene matches: 4. CDR3 length: 17 amino acids. The DNA of the CDR3 is TGTGCCAGCAGCTTTGGGACTAGCGGGGGGGCCGCAGATACGCAGTATTTT. It yields the protein CASSFGTSGGAADTQYF. Combining the CDR3 with reference TRBV5-5 and TRBJ2-3 gives the whole variable domain DAGVTQSPTHLIKTRGQQVTLRCSPISGHKSVSWYQQVLGQGPQFIFQYYEKEERGRGNFPDRFSARQFPNYSSELNVNALLLGDSALYLCASSFGTSGGAADTQYFGPGTRLTVL.

The rearrangement joins TRBV11-2 to TRBJ2-7; a weak D match, TRBD1 (7 bases). Germline values: CDR1 SGHAT, CDR2 FQNNGV. The CDR3 has 13 residues. Trimming removed 1 base from V and 6 bases from J, with 10 bases in between. CDR3 in DNA: TGTGCCAGCAGCTTAGCAGGGGGGTCCGAGCAGTACTTC. Amino acids: CASSLAGGSEQYF.

The rearrangement joins TRBV5-1 to TRBJ1-6, with TRBD1 matching 7 bases. The CDR3 totals 15 residues. The V gene's germline CDR1 is SGHRS and CDR2 YFSETQ. The V segment lost 4 bases and the J segment 7 bases; nucleotides outside the gene matches: 8. CDR3 residues: CASSLGAGGNSPLHF. The CDR3 nucleotides are TGCGCCAGCAGCCTGGGGGCAGGGGGGAATTCACCCCTCCACTTT. The full variable domain, its missing parts supplied by reference TRBV5-1 and TRBJ1-6, is KAGVTQTPRYLIKTRGQQVTLSCSPISGHRSVSWYQQTPGQGLQFLFEYFSETQRNKGNFPGRFSGRQFSNSRSEMNVSTLELGDSALYLCASSLGAGGNSPLHFGNGTRLTVT.

The rearrangement uses TRBV7-2 and TRBJ2-1, with D maybe TRBD1 (6 bases). The CDR3 is made up of 14 amino acids. Germline CDR1 SGHTA, CDR2 FQGNSA. V was trimmed by 5 bases and J by 4 bases, leaving 12 bases between them. CDR3 DNA sequence: TGTGCCAGCAGCATTCCAGGGGTTTACAATGAGCAGTTCTTC. This codes for CASSIPGVYNEQFF.

The rearrangement joins TRBV5-4 to TRBJ2-2; 10 bases agree with TRBD1. The V gene end was trimmed by 10 bases and the J gene end by 3 bases; junction bases not matched to a gene: 0. Looked up from germline, CDR1 is SGHNT and CDR2 is YYREEE (reference sequence). The CDR3 has 12 residues. CDR3 DNA: TGTGCCGGGACAGGGGACACCGGGGAGCTGTTTTTT. Its protein is CAGTGDTGELFF. The full variable domain, rest sourced from reference TRBV5-4 and TRBJ2-2, is ETGVTQSPTHLIKTRGQQVTLRCSSQSGHNTVSWYQQALGQGPQFIFQYYREEENGRGNFPPRFSGLQFPNYSSELNVNALELDDSALYLCAGTGDTGELFFGEGSRLTVL.

V usage is TRBV28 and J usage is TRBJ2-7; 7 positions match TRBD1. The V and J ends lost 0 bases and 0 bases, in that order; junction bases with no gene match: 11. CDR3 size: 18 residues. The V gene's germline CDR1 is MDHEN and CDR2 SYDVKM. The chain's CDR3 is CASSLWFSGTVPSYEQYF. The DNA for the CDR3 is TGTGCCAGCAGTTTATGGTTCTCGGGGACAGTGCCCTCCTACGAGCAGTACTTC.

This clone came up a few times. This chain uses TRBV7-2 with TRBJ1-2, with TRBD1 identical over 11 bases. The CDR3 consists of 15 residues. Germline loops: CDR1 SGHTA, CDR2 FQGNSA. V trimming: 0 bases; J trimming: 8 bases; junction bases outside the gene matches: 5. The CDR3 reads CASSLAGQGARGYTF. DNA for the CDR3: TGTGCCAGCAGCTTAGCTGGACAGGGGGCGCGGGGCTACACCTTC. Full variable domain (missing parts from reference TRBV7-2 and TRBJ1-2): GAGVSQSPSNKVTEKGKDVELRCDPISGHTALYWYRQSLGQGLEFLIYFQGNSAPDKSGLPSDRFSAERTGGSVSTLTIQRTQQEDSAVYLCASSLAGQGARGYTFGSGTRLTVV.

The chain combines TRBV28 with TRBJ2-7; D uncertain. Trimming took off 2 bases at V and 5 bases at J, with 19 bases between the two ends. The CDR3 length is 16 residues. The germline V gene has CDR1 MDHEN and CDR2 SYDVKM. CDR3 loop: CASSLLLALPPHEQYF. CDR3 DNA sequence: TGTGCCAGCAGTTTACTTTTAGCCCTACCTCCTCACGAGCAGTACTTC.

This clone was picked up one time. The identical CDR3 is also encoded by other nucleotide sequences in the sample. The V call is TRBV7-6, the J call TRBJ2-6; D remains unclear. Trimming cost V 2 bases and J 2 bases, with 4 bases left between them. The CDR3 consists of 14 residues. CDR1 is SGHVS and CDR2 is FNYEAQ in the germline V gene. The chain's CDR3 is CASSLSAGANVLTF. Here the CDR3 DNA reads TGTGCCAGCAGCTTATCGGCTGGGGCCAACGTCCTGACTTTC. Complete variable domain (other parts from reference TRBV7-6 and TRBJ2-6): GAGVSQSPRYKVTKRGQDVALRCDPISGHVSLYWYRQALGQGPEFLTYFNYEAQQDKSGLPNDRFSAERPEGSISTLTIQRTEQRDSAMYRCASSLSAGANVLTFGAGSRLTVL.

This rearrangement joins TRBV5-1 to TRBJ1-2, with a weak D call TRBD1 (5 bases). This CDR3 has 13 residues. Per the germline V gene, CDR1 is SGHRS and CDR2 is YFSETQ. V was cut by 5 bases and J by 8 bases, with 16 bases left in between. This CDR3 is CASRAGTGEGYTF. Written as DNA, the CDR3 is TGCGCCAGCAGGGCGGGAACAGGCGAGGGCTACACCTTC.